This T cell receptor beta chain is drawn from a study of T cell repertoires in cytomegalovirus infection. TCRdb independently ran MiXCR on the reads; one entry per CDR3 protein. The sample lists hundreds of thousands of distinct CDR3 sequences, around a third occurring once. A note on this clonotype: The antigen remains unidentified.

V gave up 2 bases and J gave up 7 bases; unmatched junction bases: 7. The CDR3 spans 15 residues. CDR1 and CDR2 from the germline V gene are LGHNA and YSLEER. The rearrangement links TRBV4-3 to TRBJ2-3, with 9 bases matching TRBD1. Sequencing was performed on cultured PBMCs, taken from culture after CMV antigen stimulation. The TCR originated in a human donor in good health (CMV status not recorded). Some clones in this sample may be carry-over from other donors' samples. The CDR3 coding sequence is TGCGCCAGCAGCCAAAGAGGGACAGGGCCTTATACGCAGTATTTT. Translation: CASSQRGTGPYTQYF.